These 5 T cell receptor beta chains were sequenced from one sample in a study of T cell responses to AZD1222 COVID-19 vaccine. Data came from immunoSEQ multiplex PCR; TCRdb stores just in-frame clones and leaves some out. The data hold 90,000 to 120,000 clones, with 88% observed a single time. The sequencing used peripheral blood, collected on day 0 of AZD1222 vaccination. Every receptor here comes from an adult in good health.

CDR3: CASSSTDRIYGYTF. The CDR3 region has the DNA TGTGCCAGCAGCTCTACTGACAGGATCTACGGCTACACCTTC. V usage is TRBV5-6 and J usage is TRBJ1-2; possible D gene TRBD1, 6 bases. Germline V gives CDR1 SGHDT, CDR2 YYEEEE. The CDR3 runs 14 residues. V gave up 3 bases and J gave up 8 bases, with 17 bases separating them. The whole variable domain, filled in from reference TRBV5-6 and TRBJ1-2, reads DAGVTQSPTHLIKTRGQQVTLRCSPKSGHDTVSWYQQALGQGPQFIFQYYEEEERQRGNFPDRFSGHQFPNYSSELNVNALLLGDSALYLCASSSTDRIYGYTFGSGTRLTVV.

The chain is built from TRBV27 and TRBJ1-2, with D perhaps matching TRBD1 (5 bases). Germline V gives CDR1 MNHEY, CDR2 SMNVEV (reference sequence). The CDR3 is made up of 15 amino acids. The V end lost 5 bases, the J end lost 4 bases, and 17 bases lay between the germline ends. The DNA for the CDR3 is TGTGCCAGCAGTCCCTTTTGGGGGGACTCCTATGGCTACACCTTC. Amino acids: CASSPFWGDSYGYTF.

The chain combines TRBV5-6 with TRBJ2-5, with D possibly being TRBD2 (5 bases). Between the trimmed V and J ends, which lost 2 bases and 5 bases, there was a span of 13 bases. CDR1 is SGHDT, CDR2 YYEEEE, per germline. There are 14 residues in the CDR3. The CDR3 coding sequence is TGTGCCAGCAGCTTTTTGTCTAGCTCCGAGACCCAGTACTTC. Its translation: CASSFLSSSETQYF.

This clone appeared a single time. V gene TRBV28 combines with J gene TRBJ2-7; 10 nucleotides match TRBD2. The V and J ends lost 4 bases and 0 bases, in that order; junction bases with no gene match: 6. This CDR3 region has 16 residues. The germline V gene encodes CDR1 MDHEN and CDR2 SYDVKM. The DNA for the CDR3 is TGTGCCAGCAGTTCTCCGGGACTAGCGTTCTCCTACGAGCAGTACTTC. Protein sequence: CASSSPGLAFSYEQYF.

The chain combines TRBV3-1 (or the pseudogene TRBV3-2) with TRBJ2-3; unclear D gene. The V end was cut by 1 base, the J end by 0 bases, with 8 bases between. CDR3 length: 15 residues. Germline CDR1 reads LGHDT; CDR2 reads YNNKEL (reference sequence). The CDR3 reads CASSQGLASTDTQYF. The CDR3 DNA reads TGTGCCAGCAGCCAAGGACTCGCCAGCACAGATACGCAGTATTTT.